The 29 T cell receptor beta chains presented below share a single source sample, sequenced in a study of blood T cell repertoires in COVID-19. Produced via immunoSEQ multiplex PCR; TCRdb's table is partial and in-frame only. Of about 170,000 clones in the sample, roughly 86% are singletons; the top ten hold roughly 3.3%. The sample was peripheral blood. Receptors originate from an older man with acute or convalescent COVID-19.

The rearrangement links TRBV7-3 to TRBJ1-1, with a tentative D call TRBD1 (5 bases). V shed 2 bases and J shed 2 bases, with 18 bases lying between them. Germline assignment: CDR1 SGHTA and CDR2 FQGTGA. This CDR3 has 17 residues. CDR3 region: CASSLAAATAFNTEAFF. The CDR3 region has the DNA TGTGCCAGCAGCTTAGCCGCCGCGACAGCCTTTAACACTGAAGCTTTCTTT.

This sequence joins TRBV27 and TRBJ1-2, with D possibly TRBD1 on 6 matching bases. CDR1 is MNHEY and CDR2 is SMNVEV in the germline V gene (reference sequence). Trimming took off 2 bases at V and 0 bases at J, with 10 bases between the two ends. CDR3 length: 15 amino acids. The CDR3 DNA sequence: TGTGCCAGCAGTTTAAACAGGGTTACTAACTATGGCTACACCTTC. It specifies CASSLNRVTNYGYTF.

This rearrangement joins TRBV4-1 to TRBJ2-3; 7 bases are shared with TRBD2. The V gene end was trimmed by 4 bases and the J gene end by 1 base; junction bases not matched to a gene: 11. The CDR3 runs 17 residues. CDR1 and CDR2 from the germline V gene are MGHRA and YSYEKL. The chain's CDR3 is CASSPVPAGVGTDTQYF. The DNA of the CDR3 is TGCGCCAGCAGCCCCGTCCCCGCGGGGGTTGGCACAGATACGCAGTATTTT.

The chain employs TRBV7-3 and TRBJ1-2; perhaps TRBD1 as D (5 bases). This CDR3 has 14 residues. CDR1 is SGHTA, CDR2 FQGTGA, per germline. The V end was cut by 5 bases, the J end by 2 bases, with 12 bases between. The CDR3: CASSLAGQNYGYTF. CDR3 in DNA: TGTGCCAGCAGCCTCGCGGGGCAGAACTATGGCTACACCTTC.

The chain has TRBV4-3 and TRBJ2-3; D is ambiguous. The germline V gene encodes CDR1 LGHNA and CDR2 YSLEER. The CDR3 extends over 13 amino acids. The germline V and J ends were trimmed by 0 bases and 4 bases, with 5 bases remaining between them. Here the CDR3 DNA reads TGCGCCAGCAGCCAAGAAATCGCAGATACGCAGTATTTT. This codes for CASSQEIADTQYF.

The rearrangement uses TRBV27 and TRBJ2-5; the match to TRBD1 covers 9 bases. V dropped 3 bases and J dropped 5; count of bases not matched to a gene: 4. Germline lookup yields CDR1 MNHEY and CDR2 SMNVEV (reference sequence). The CDR3 sequence is 14 residues long. This CDR3 is CASSLDRGDETQYF. Written as DNA, the CDR3 is TGTGCCAGCAGTTTGGACAGGGGAGACGAGACCCAGTACTTC.

The chain is built from TRBV3-1 (or the pseudogene TRBV3-2) and TRBJ1-1; maybe TRBD1 (5 bases). The V end was cut by 1 base, the J end by 4 bases, with 13 bases between. Germline loops: CDR1 LGHDT, CDR2 YNNKEL (reference sequence). CDR3 size: 15 residues. CDR3 amino acids: CASSQATGGFTEAFF. In DNA, the CDR3 is TGTGCCAGCAGCCAAGCTACGGGGGGTTTCACTGAAGCTTTCTTT.

The chain combines TRBV19 with TRBJ1-2, with D perhaps TRBD1 (6 bases). CDR3 length: 12 amino acids. Trimming removed 10 bases from V and 4 bases from J, with 13 bases in between. Per the germline V gene, CDR1 is LNHDA and CDR2 is SQIVND (reference sequence). CDR3 residues: CATATGRYGYTF. The CDR3 DNA sequence: TGTGCCACCGCGACAGGTCGCTATGGCTACACCTTC.

V is TRBV29-1 and J is TRBJ2-3, with TRBD1 identical over 10 bases. Per the germline V gene, CDR1 is SQVTM and CDR2 is ANQGSEA. This CDR3 region has 14 residues. V was pared by 7 bases and J by 1 base, with 5 bases of the junction left unmatched. CDR3 loop: CSGRTGGGTDTQYF. DNA of the CDR3: TGCAGCGGCCGGACAGGGGGGGGCACAGATACGCAGTATTTT.

With respect to this clone: The junction does not match germline at one end; this may be a read error. The chain employs TRBV3-1 (or the pseudogene TRBV3-2) and TRBJ1-2; D unclear. The CDR3 is made up of 12 amino acids. Germline V CDR1 and CDR2: LGHDT, YNNKEL (reference sequence). The CDR3 is CASSQGERQHYF. The CDR3 region has the DNA TGTGCCAGCAGCCAAGGTGAGCGGCAACATTACTTC.

The chain couples TRBV5-1 to TRBJ2-7, with 9 nucleotides matching TRBD1. The germline V gene has CDR1 SGHRS and CDR2 YFSETQ. CDR3 length equals 16 residues. V lost 0 bases and J lost 1; bases outside the gene matches: 5. This chain's CDR3 is CASSLATGGGSYEQYF. The CDR3 bases are TGCGCCAGCAGCTTGGCGACAGGGGGAGGATCCTACGAGCAGTACTTC.

This clone was detected only once. The V and J genes are TRBV10-3 and TRBJ2-7; the match to TRBD1 covers 9 bases. Unmatched junction bases numbered 12, after V lost 10 bases and J lost 5 bases. This CDR3 has 14 amino acids. Germline assignment: CDR1 ENHRY and CDR2 SYGVKD. CDR3 protein: CATREDRGGHEQYF. In nucleotides, the CDR3 is TGTGCCACCAGGGAGGACAGGGGAGGGCACGAGCAGTACTTC.

The CDR3 loop reads CASSEEYGSPYQETQYF. The CDR3 DNA is TGTGCCAGCAGTGAAGAGTACGGGTCTCCGTACCAAGAGACCCAGTACTTC. This rearrangement joins TRBV6-1 to TRBJ2-5; D gene uncertain. In germline, CDR1 is MNHNS, CDR2 SASEGT. The V end lost 1 base, the J end lost 0 bases, and 15 bases lay between the germline ends. CDR3 length equals 17 residues.

About this clone: At the DNA level, this CDR3 is encoded by other sequences in the same sample as well. The chain links TRBV7-3 to TRBJ2-7, with D uncertain. V was shortened by 2 bases and J by 1 base, with 6 bases between the two germline ends. CDR1 SGHTA and CDR2 FQGTGA come from the germline V gene. The CDR3 has 13 amino acids. CDR3 coding DNA: TGTGCCAGCAGCTTAGGCAGGTCCTACGAGCAGTACTTC. Its protein is CASSLGRSYEQYF.

The rearrangement joins TRBV6-2 or TRBV6-3 to TRBJ1-5, with 12 bases that match TRBD1. The length of the CDR3 is 17 residues. Germline values: CDR1 MNHEY, CDR2 SVGEGT. The J segment lost 6 bases and the V segment lost 0 bases, leaving 6 bases of the junction unmatched. The CDR3 loop reads CASSYSTGQGAGQPQHF. The CDR3 DNA sequence: TGTGCCAGCAGTTACTCGACGGGACAGGGGGCCGGTCAGCCCCAGCATTTT.

The chain is built from TRBV6-5 and TRBJ2-7; TRBD1 matches at 7 bases. V lost 2 bases to trimming and J lost 3 bases; unmatched junction nucleotides: 7. This CDR3 region has 15 residues. CDR1 MNHEY and CDR2 SVGAGI come from the germline V gene. The DNA for the CDR3 is TGTGCCAGCAGTTACGCGGGCGCAGGGGGCTACGAGCAGTACTTC. Translating gives CASSYAGAGGYEQYF.

This clone has just a few counts. This chain connects TRBV5-1 to TRBJ2-2; a possible D gene is TRBD2 (5 bases). Trimming stripped 0 bases from V and 0 bases from J, with 9 bases between. Germline V gives CDR1 SGHRS, CDR2 YFSETQ. CDR3 length equals 16 residues. In DNA form, the CDR3 reads TGCGCCAGCAGCTTGGGGCGGGCCGCGAACACCGGGGAGCTGTTTTTT. Translated: CASSLGRAANTGELFF. The full variable domain, its missing parts supplied by reference TRBV5-1 and TRBJ2-2, is KAGVTQTPRYLIKTRGQQVTLSCSPISGHRSVSWYQQTPGQGLQFLFEYFSETQRNKGNFPGRFSGRQFSNSRSEMNVSTLELGDSALYLCASSLGRAANTGELFFGEGSRLTVL.

V and J are TRBV2 and TRBJ1-6; a possible D gene is TRBD1 (5 bases). V was pared by 2 bases and J by 4 bases, with 9 bases between. This CDR3 is built from 15 residues. Germline CDR1 is SNHLY and CDR2 is FYNNEI. CDR3 DNA: TGTGCCAGCAGTGAATCGGCAGGGTATAATTCACCCCTCCACTTT. It codes for CASSESAGYNSPLHF.

This chain links TRBV7-7 with TRBJ1-1; D gene uncertain. V lost 1 base, J lost 3 bases, and 6 bases lay in between. The CDR3 extends over 13 amino acids. CDR1 SSHAT and CDR2 FNYEAQ come from the germline V gene (reference sequence). In DNA form, the CDR3 reads TGTGCCAGCAGCTTAGGCCCGGACACTGAAGCTTTCTTT. Amino acids: CASSLGPDTEAFF. The complete variable domain, with remaining parts taken from reference TRBV7-7 and TRBJ1-1, reads GAGVSQSPRYKVTKRGQDVTLRCDPISSHATLYWYQQALGQGPEFLTYFNYEAQPDKSGLPSDRFSAERPEGSISTLTIQRTEQRDSAMYRCASSLGPDTEAFFGQGTRLTVV.

V gene TRBV27 combines with J gene TRBJ1-1; D perhaps matches TRBD1 (6 bases). Germline CDR1 and CDR2: MNHEY and SMNVEV (reference sequence). With 4 bases removed from V and 0 bases from J, the gap between germline ends came to 15 bases. CDR3 length: 16 amino acids. CDR3 protein: CASSSRTAMLNTEAFF. The CDR3 bases are TGTGCCAGCAGTTCCCGGACAGCCATGTTGAACACTGAAGCTTTCTTT.

Here the CDR3 reads CASSPGTGGADTQYF. Written as DNA, the CDR3 is TGTGCCAGCAGCCCCGGGACAGGGGGCGCAGATACGCAGTATTTT. The chain employs TRBV4-2 and TRBJ2-3; 12 nucleotides align to TRBD1. CDR3 length equals 15 residues. V trimming: 4 bases; J trimming: 4 bases; junction bases outside the gene matches: 3. The V gene's germline CDR1 is LGHNA and CDR2 YNFKEQ.

The CDR3 DNA reads as TGTGCCAGCAGACTGGCAGGGGCAGAGACCCAGTACTTC. Amino acid sequence: CASRLAGAETQYF. V and J are TRBV12-3 or TRBV12-4 and TRBJ2-5, with D perhaps TRBD1 (6 bases). The CDR3 is 13 residues long. The V end lost 6 bases, the J end lost 4 bases, and 12 bases lay between the germline ends.

The chain employs TRBV7-9 and TRBJ1-2; no clear D. This CDR3 has 12 amino acids. V lost 3 bases to trimming and J lost 5 bases, with 7 bases between them. CDR1 is SEHNR, CDR2 FQNEAQ, per germline (reference sequence). The CDR3 nucleotides are TGTGCCAGCAGCTTCACGGGATATGGCTACACCTTC. It codes for CASSFTGYGYTF. Using reference TRBV7-9 and TRBJ1-2 for the parts outside the CDR3, the full variable domain is DTGVSQNPRHKITKRGQNVTFRCDPISEHNRLYWYRQTLGQGPEFLTYFQNEAQLEKSRLLSDRFSAERPKGSFSTLEIQRTEQGDSAMYLCASSFTGYGYTFGSGTRLTVV.

The rearrangement links TRBV4-1 to TRBJ2-7, with 9 bases lining up with TRBD1. The V and J ends lost 4 bases and 3 bases, in that order; junction bases with no gene match: 7. In germline, CDR1 is MGHRA, CDR2 YSYEKL. The CDR3 covers 15 residues. The CDR3 region has the DNA TGCGCCAGCAGCCCTGGACAGGGGTGGGGCTACGAGCAGTACTTC. The encoded protein is CASSPGQGWGYEQYF.

A remark on this clone: This sample includes further DNA sequences coding for the same CDR3. The genes are TRBV5-1 and TRBJ1-1, with 7 bases lining up with TRBD1. The CDR3 sequence is 13 residues long. J was trimmed by 3 bases and V by 2 bases; bases with no gene match: 1. Germline V gives CDR1 SGHRS, CDR2 YFSETQ. The CDR3 DNA follows: TGCGCCAGCAGCTTTACAGGGGACACTGAAGCTTTCTTT. It codes for CASSFTGDTEAFF.

In this sample, this clone turned up once. CDR3 in DNA: TGTGCCAGCAGCAAAGCGGAAGGGGGAAAACTGTTTTTT. It codes for CASSKAEGGKLFF. The chain recombines TRBV21-1 with TRBJ1-4; the D call of TRBD1 is as the table states it, not checked on the DNA. TRBV21-1 is a pseudogene segment. The CDR3 totals 13 residues.

The chain combines TRBV28 with TRBJ2-7; 8 nucleotides match TRBD2. CDR3 size: 21 residues. Germline V gene sequence: CDR1 MDHEN, CDR2 SYDVKM. V shed 3 bases and J 0 bases; nucleotides not matched to a gene: 22. CDR3 nucleotides: TGTGCCAGCAGTTTCCCTGGGTTAAGGCGGGGGGCCTTAAGGAGCTCCTACGAGCAGTACTTC. Protein: CASSFPGLRRGALRSSYEQYF.

The V and J genes are TRBV6-6 and TRBJ2-7, with D possibly being TRBD2 (5 bases). Deletions cut 5 bases from V and 6 bases from J, with 14 bases between. The CDR3 totals 13 residues. CDR1 and CDR2 (germline): MNHNY, SVGAGI (reference sequence). The CDR3 sequence: CASSRQTAGEQYF. CDR3 DNA: TGTGCCAGCAGTCGGCAGACTGCGGGCGAGCAGTACTTC.

V usage is TRBV5-1 and J usage is TRBJ2-5, with TRBD1 matching 12 bases. J was trimmed by 5 bases and V by 4 bases; bases with no gene match: 6. The CDR3 length is 15 residues. The V gene's germline CDR1 is SGHRS and CDR2 YFSETQ. CDR3 nucleotides: TGCGCCAGCAGCCCGGGGACAGGGGGCGGTGAGACCCAGTACTTC. Translated, it gives CASSPGTGGGETQYF.